A single sample is the source of the 5 T cell receptor beta chains below, sequenced in a study of cytomegalovirus exposure and HLA in healthy donors. With 60 Vbeta and 13 Jbeta primers, the PCR was carried out. Sequencing used immunoSEQ multiplex PCR; TCRdb keeps in-frame clones, though not all of them. The sample holds about 130,000 clones; around 82% are singletons and the top ten take about a tenth. Material: PBMCs. The receptors originated from a man aged 25 to 40 in good health and CMV-seropositive.

This sequence joins TRBV27 and TRBJ2-2, with D perhaps TRBD2 (5 bases). CDR3 size: 17 residues. Germline CDR1 reads MNHEY; CDR2 reads SMNVEV (reference sequence). Between the trimmed V and J ends, which lost 10 bases and 3 bases, there was a span of 24 bases. CDR3 sequence: CATARFGGPGDTGELFF. In DNA, the CDR3 is TGTGCCACTGCTAGGTTTGGAGGCCCAGGCGACACCGGGGAGCTGTTTTTT.

In this sample, this clone turned up a few times. This sequence joins TRBV10-3 and TRBJ2-7; 9 nucleotides agree with TRBD1. J was trimmed by 7 bases and V by 10 bases; bases with no gene match: 8. There are 12 residues in the CDR3. Germline CDR1 reads ENHRY; CDR2 reads SYGVKD. CDR3 bases: TGTGCCACCGGGACAGGGCCAGAAGAGCAGTACTTC. It encodes CATGTGPEEQYF.

The chain links TRBV2 to TRBJ2-1, with 9 bases that match TRBD2. V lost 6 bases to trimming and J lost 4 bases; unmatched junction nucleotides: 7. Germline CDR1 and CDR2: SNHLY and FYNNEI. CDR3 length equals 15 residues. The CDR3 coding sequence is TGTGCCAGCAGCCTCTCTAGCGGGGTATACAATGAGCAGTTCTTC. It codes for CASSLSSGVYNEQFF.

The chain has TRBV7-9 and TRBJ2-7, with TRBD2 matching 9 bases. The CDR3 runs 15 residues. Germline values: CDR1 SEHNR, CDR2 FQNEAQ (reference sequence). J lost 4 bases, V lost 5 bases, and 9 bases had no gene match. As DNA, the CDR3 is TGTGCCAGCAGCCCCTGGGCGGGAGGGCCGTACGAGCAGTACTTC. It encodes CASSPWAGGPYEQYF.

This clone has more than one count but fewer than ten. The V and J genes are TRBV5-5 and TRBJ2-7, with TRBD2 matching 7 bases. The ends lost 4 bases at V and 0 bases at J; junction bases unmatched: 10. The CDR3 is 16 residues long. The germline gives CDR1 SGHKS, CDR2 YYEKEE (reference sequence). CDR3 sequence reads: CASSGGVGYLSYEQYF. Here the CDR3 DNA reads TGTGCCAGCAGCGGGGGGGTGGGTTACCTCTCCTACGAGCAGTACTTC.